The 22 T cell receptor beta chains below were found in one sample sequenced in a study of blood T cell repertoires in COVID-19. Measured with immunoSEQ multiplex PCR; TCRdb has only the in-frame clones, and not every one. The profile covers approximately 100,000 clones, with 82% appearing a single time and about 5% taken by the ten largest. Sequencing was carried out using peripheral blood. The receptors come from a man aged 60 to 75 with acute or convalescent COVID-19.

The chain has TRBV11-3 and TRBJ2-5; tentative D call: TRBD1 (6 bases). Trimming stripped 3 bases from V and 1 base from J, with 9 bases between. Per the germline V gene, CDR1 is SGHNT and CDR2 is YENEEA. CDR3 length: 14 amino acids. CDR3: CASSLQGSQETQYF. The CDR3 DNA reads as TGTGCCAGCAGCTTGCAGGGGAGCCAAGAGACCCAGTACTTC. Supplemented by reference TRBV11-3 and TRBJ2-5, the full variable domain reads EAGVVQSPRYKIIEKKQPVAFWCNPISGHNTLYWYLQNLGQGPELLIRYENEEAVDDSQLPKDRFSAERLKGVDSTLKIQPAELGDSAVYLCASSLQGSQETQYFGPGTRLLVL.

CDR3 protein: CASSLASSGANVLTF. CDR3 coding DNA: TGTGCCAGCAGCTTAGCCAGCTCTGGGGCCAACGTCCTGACTTTC. The J gene is TRBJ2-6, the V gene TRBV7-2, with D unresolved. The CDR3 spans 15 residues. V lost 0 bases, J lost 0 bases, and 3 bases lay in between. CDR1 is SGHTA and CDR2 is FQGNSA in the germline V gene.

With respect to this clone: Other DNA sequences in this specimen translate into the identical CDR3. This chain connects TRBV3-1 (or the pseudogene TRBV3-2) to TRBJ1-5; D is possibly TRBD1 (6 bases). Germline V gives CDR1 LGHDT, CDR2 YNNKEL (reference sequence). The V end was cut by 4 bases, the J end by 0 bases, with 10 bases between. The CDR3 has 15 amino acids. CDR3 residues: CASSPGHYSNQPQHF. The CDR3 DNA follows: TGTGCCAGCAGCCCGGGACACTATAGCAATCAGCCCCAGCATTTT.

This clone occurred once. This CDR3 reads CASSLAGQGVPTGELFF. Here the CDR3 DNA reads TGTGCCAGCAGCTTAGCGGGACAGGGGGTCCCCACCGGGGAGCTGTTTTTT. The chain employs TRBV7-9 and TRBJ2-2; 11 bases are shared with TRBD1. V shed 0 bases, J shed 4 bases, and the junction held 4 bases outside the gene matches. The CDR3 is 17 amino acids. From germline, CDR1 is SEHNR and CDR2 FQNEAQ (reference sequence).

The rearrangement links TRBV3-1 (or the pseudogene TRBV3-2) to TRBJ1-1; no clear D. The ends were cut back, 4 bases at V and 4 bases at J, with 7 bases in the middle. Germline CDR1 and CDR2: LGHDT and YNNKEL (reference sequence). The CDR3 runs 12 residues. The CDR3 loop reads CASSPEGTEAFF. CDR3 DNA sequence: TGTGCCAGCAGCCCCGAGGGCACTGAAGCTTTCTTT.

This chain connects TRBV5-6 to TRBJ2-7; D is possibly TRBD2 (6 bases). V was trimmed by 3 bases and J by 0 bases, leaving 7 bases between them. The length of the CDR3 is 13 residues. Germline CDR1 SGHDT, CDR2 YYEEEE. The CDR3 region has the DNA TGTGCCAGCAGCTCGCGGGGCTCCTACGAGCAGTACTTC. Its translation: CASSSRGSYEQYF.

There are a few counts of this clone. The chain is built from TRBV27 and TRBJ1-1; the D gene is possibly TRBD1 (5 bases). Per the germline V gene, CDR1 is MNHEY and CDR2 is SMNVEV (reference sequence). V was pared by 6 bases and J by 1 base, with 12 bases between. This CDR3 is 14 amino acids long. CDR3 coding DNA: TGTGCCAGCAGGATCATTAGGGGGAACACTGAAGCTTTCTTT. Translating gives CASRIIRGNTEAFF.

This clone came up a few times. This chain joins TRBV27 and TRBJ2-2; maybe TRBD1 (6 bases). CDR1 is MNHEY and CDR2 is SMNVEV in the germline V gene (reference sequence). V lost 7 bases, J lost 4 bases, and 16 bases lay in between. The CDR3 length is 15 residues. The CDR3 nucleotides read TGTGCCAGCACCCGTAGCCAGGGGTTCACCGGGGAGCTGTTTTTT. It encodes CASTRSQGFTGELFF.

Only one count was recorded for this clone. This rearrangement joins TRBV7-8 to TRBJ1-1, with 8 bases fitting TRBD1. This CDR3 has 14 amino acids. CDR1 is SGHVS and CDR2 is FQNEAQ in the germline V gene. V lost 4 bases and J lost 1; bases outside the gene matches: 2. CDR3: CASSSGTGNTEAFF. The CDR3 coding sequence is TGTGCCAGCAGCTCCGGGACAGGGAACACTGAAGCTTTCTTT. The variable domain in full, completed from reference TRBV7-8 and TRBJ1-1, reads GAGVSQSPRYKVAKRGQDVALRCDPISGHVSLFWYQQALGQGPEFLTYFQNEAQLDKSGLPSDRFFAERPEGSVSTLKIQRTQQEDSAVYLCASSSGTGNTEAFFGQGTRLTVV.

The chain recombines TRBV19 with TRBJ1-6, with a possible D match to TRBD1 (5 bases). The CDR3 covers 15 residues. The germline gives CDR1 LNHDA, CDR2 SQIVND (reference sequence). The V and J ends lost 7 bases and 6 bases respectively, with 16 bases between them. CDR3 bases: TGTGCCAGTACTAAACTGACAGACTTTAATTCACCCCTCCACTTT. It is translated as CASTKLTDFNSPLHF.

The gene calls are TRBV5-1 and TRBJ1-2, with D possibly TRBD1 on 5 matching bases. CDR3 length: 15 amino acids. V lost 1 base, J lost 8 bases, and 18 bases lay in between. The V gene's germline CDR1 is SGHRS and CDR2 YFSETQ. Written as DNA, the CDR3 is TGCGCCAGCAGCTTGAGGGGCGACTTGGTCGGAGGCTACACCTTC. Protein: CASSLRGDLVGGYTF.

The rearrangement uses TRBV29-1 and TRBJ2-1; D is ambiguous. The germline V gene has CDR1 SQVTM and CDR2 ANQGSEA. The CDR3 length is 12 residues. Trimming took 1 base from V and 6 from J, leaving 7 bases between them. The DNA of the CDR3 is TGCAGCGTTGAAGGCGTTATCAATGAGCAGTTCTTC. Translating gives CSVEGVINEQFF.

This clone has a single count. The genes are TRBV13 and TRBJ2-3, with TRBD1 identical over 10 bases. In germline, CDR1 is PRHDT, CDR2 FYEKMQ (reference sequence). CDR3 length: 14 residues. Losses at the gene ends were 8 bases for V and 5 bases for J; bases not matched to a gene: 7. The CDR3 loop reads CASGRDRGGDTQYF. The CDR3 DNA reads TGTGCCAGCGGCCGGGACAGGGGAGGAGATACGCAGTATTTT.

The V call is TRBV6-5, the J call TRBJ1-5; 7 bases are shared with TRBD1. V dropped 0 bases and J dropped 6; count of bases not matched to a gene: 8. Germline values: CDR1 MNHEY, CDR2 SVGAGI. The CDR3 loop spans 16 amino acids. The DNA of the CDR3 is TGTGCCAGCAGTTACTCGTCCGTGACAGGGACTCAGCCCCAGCATTTT. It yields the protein CASSYSSVTGTQPQHF.

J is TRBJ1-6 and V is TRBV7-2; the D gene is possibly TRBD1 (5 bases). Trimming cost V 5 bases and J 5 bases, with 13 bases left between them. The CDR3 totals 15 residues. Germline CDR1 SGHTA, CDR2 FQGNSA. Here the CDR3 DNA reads TGTGCCAGCAGCAGAAGACAGACCAATAATTCACCCCTCCACTTT. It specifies CASSRRQTNNSPLHF.

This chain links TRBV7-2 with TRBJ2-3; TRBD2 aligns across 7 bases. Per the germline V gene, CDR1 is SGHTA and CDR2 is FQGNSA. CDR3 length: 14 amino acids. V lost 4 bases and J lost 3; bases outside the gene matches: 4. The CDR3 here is CASSSGLTTDTQYF. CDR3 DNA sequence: TGTGCCAGCAGCTCGGGACTAACGACAGATACGCAGTATTTT. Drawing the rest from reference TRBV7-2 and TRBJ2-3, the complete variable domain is GAGVSQSPSNKVTEKGKDVELRCDPISGHTALYWYRQSLGQGLEFLIYFQGNSAPDKSGLPSDRFSAERTGGSVSTLTIQRTQQEDSAVYLCASSSGLTTDTQYFGPGTRLTVL.

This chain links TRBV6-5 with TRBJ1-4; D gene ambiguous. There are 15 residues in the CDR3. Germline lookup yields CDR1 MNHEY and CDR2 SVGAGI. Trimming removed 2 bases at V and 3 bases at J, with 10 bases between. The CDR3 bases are TGTGCCAGCAGTTACGGAGGCCCCCCTAATGAAAAACTGTTTTTT. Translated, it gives CASSYGGPPNEKLFF.

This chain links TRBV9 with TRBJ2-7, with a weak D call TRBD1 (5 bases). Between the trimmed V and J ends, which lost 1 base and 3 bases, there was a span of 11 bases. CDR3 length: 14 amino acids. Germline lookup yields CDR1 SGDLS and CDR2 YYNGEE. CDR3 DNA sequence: TGTGCCAGCAGCGTATCGCAGGGCATCTACGAGCAGTACTTC. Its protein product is CASSVSQGIYEQYF.

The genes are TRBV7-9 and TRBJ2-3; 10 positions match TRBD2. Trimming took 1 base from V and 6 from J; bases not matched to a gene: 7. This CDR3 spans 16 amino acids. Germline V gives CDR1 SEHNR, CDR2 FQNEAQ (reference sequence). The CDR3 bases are TGTGCCAGCAGCTTAGTAAGGCTAGCGGGAGCGGATACGCAGTATTTT. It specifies CASSLVRLAGADTQYF.

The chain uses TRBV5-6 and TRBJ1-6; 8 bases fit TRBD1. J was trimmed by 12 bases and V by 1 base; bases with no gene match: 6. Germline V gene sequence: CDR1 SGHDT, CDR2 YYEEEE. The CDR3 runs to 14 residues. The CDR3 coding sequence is TGTGCCAGCAGCTTGTGGACAGGGTTTGTACCCCTCCACTTT. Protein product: CASSLWTGFVPLHF.

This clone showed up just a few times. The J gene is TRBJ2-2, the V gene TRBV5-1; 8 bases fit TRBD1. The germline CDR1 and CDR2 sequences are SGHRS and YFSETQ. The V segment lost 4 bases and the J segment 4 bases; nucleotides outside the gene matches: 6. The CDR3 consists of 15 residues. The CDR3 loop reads CASSLDTGGTGELFF. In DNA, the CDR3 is TGCGCCAGCAGCCTGGACACAGGGGGCACCGGGGAGCTGTTTTTT.

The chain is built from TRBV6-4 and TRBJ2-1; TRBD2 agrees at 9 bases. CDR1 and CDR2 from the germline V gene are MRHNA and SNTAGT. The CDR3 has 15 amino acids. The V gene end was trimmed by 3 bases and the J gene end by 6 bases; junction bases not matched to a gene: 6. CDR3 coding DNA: TGTGCCAGCAGTGAACAAACTAGCGGGCGCAATGAGCAGTTCTTC. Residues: CASSEQTSGRNEQFF.